Within the sample, the clone carrying this T cell receptor (beta chain) is medium-sized. Its antigen is currently unknown. The PCR contained 60 Vbeta and 13 Jbeta primers. Sequenced by immunoSEQ multiplex PCR; TCRdb stores in-frame clones only, minus some. The table includes nearly 110,000 clones, around 80% detected once. This sample stems from a study of cytomegalovirus exposure and HLA in healthy donors. The CDR3 has 11 amino acids. Germline CDR1 and CDR2: MRHNA and SNTAGT. While unrecorded immune exposures were likely, the donors were nominally healthy when sampled. Study results and limitations: The authors enumerated around 150 TCR beta chains as linked to cytomegalovirus.

V gene TRBV6-4 combines with J gene TRBJ2-7; TRBD2 might be the D (6 bases). What was sequenced was PBMCs. This receptor was obtained from a man in his sixties in good health and CMV-seronegative. The DNA of the CDR3 is TGTGCAGCGGGTAGGTCCTACGAGCAGTACGTC. It translates to CAAGRSYEQYV.